Listed here are 4 T cell receptor beta chains from one sample, sequenced in a study of CD8 T cells in Susac syndrome (dated by TCRdb to between 2018 and 2020). The library was generated by the immunoSEQ multiplex PCR assay. RNA was extracted using the RNeasy kit, and roughly 0.45 to 1 ug of the RNA was reverse transcribed with random hexamers. TCRdb reprocessed the public reads (quality trimming at Q25 with fastp, clone calling with MiXCR) and kept in-frame beta chains. Under each unique CDR3 protein, matching rows form one entry showing the most common genes and DNA. Present in this sample are fewer than 300,000 distinct CDR3 sequences, 85% of which were seen just once. The ten largest clones add up to over 0.09% of the sample. The sequenced material came from CD8+ T cells from PBMCs. Receptors were obtained from a human donor with multiple sclerosis.

This clonotype was counted once. This chain joins TRBV7-3 and TRBJ2-2; D not resolved. Trimming took off 1 base at V and 2 bases at J, with 11 bases between the two ends. Germline V lookup: CDR1 SGHTA, CDR2 FQGTGA. There are 16 residues in the CDR3. The CDR3 coding sequence is TGTGCCAGCAGCTTAAACCGTCCGGCTAACACCGGGGAGCTGTTTTTT. As protein: CASSLNRPANTGELFF.

The chain uses TRBV5-1 and TRBJ1-4, with D uncertain. The CDR3 sequence is 12 residues long. Looked up from germline, CDR1 is SGHRS and CDR2 is YFSETQ. Trimming shortened V by 0 bases and J by 12 bases, and 9 bases separated the two germline ends. The CDR3 loop is CASSLGGVELFF. CDR3 sequence (DNA): TGCGCCAGCAGCTTGGGAGGAGTTGAACTGTTTTTT.

This chain connects TRBV11-2 to TRBJ2-5, with D maybe TRBD2 (5 bases). The CDR3 totals 14 residues. Germline lookup yields CDR1 SGHAT and CDR2 FQNNGV. Between the trimmed V and J ends, which lost 5 bases and 4 bases, there was a span of 14 bases. The CDR3 loop is CASSLRAGRETQYF. In nucleotides, the CDR3 is TGTGCCAGCAGCCTGCGCGCGGGTCGAGAGACCCAGTACTTC.

The rearrangement uses TRBV6-2 or TRBV6-3 and TRBJ2-7; 7 nucleotides match TRBD2. Germline CDR1 is MNHEY and CDR2 is SVGEGT. This CDR3 is built from 15 residues. V shed 0 bases and J 2 bases; nucleotides not matched to a gene: 4. CDR3 DNA sequence: TGTGCCAGCAGTTACTCGCGAAGCGGGACCTACGAGCAGTACTTC. It codes for CASSYSRSGTYEQYF.